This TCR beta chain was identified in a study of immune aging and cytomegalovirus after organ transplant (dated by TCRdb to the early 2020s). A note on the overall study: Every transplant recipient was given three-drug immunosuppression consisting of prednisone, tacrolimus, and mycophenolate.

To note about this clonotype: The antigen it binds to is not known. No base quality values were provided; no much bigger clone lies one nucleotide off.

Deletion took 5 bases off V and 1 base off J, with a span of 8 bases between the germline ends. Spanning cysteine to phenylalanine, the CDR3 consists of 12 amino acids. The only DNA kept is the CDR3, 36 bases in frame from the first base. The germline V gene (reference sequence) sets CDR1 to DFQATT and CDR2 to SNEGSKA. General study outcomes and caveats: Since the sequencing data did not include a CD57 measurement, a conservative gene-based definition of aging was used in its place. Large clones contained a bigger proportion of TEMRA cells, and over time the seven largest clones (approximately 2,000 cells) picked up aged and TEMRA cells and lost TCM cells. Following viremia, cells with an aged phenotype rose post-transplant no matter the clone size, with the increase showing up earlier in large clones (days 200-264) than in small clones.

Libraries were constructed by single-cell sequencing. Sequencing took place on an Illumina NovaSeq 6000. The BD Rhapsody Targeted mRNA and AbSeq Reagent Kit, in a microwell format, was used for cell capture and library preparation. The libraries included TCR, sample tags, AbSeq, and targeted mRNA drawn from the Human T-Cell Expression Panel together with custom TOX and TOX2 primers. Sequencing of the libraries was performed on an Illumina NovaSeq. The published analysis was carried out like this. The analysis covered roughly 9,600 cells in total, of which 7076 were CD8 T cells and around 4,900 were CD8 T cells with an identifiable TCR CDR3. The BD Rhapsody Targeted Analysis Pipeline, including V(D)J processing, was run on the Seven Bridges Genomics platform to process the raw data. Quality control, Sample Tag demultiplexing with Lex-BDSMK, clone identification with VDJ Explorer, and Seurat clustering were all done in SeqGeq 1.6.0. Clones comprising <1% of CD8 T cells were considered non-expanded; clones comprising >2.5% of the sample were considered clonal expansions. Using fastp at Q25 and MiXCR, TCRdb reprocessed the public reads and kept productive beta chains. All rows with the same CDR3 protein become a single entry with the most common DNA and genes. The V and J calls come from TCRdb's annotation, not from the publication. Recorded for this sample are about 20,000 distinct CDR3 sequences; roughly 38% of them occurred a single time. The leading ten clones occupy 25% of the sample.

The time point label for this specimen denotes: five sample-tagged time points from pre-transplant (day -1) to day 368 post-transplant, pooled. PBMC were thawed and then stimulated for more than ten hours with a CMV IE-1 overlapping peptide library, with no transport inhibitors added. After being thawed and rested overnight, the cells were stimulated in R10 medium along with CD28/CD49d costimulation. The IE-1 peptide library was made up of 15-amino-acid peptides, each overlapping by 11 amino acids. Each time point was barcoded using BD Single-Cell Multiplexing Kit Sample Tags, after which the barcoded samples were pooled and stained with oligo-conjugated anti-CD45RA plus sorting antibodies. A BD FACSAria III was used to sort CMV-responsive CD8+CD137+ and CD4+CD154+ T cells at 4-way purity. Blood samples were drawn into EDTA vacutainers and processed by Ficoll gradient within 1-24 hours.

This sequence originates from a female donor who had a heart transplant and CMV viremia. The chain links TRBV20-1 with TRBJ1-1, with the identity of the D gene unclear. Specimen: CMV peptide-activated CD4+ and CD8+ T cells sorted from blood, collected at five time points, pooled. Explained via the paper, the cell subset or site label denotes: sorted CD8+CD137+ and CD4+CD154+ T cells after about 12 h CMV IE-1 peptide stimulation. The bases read TGCAGTGCTCAGCAGCCGAACACTGAAGCTTTCTTT. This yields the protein CSAQQPNTEAFF.